This is a list of T cell receptor beta chains from one sample in a study of blood T cell repertoires in COVID-19. The table came from immunoSEQ multiplex PCR; TCRdb's copy has only in-frame clones and leaves some out. The sample carries approximately 300,000 clones, roughly nine tenths recorded once. The sequenced material came from peripheral blood. The origin of the receptors is a woman under 40 with COVID-19, enrolled during active disease. CDR3s include the opening cysteine and the closing phenylalanine or tryptophan. A D gene is named only where the DNA matches it firmly. Part of the rows lack a size; the others show once, few, many or a class for expanded clones.

V	D	size	length	J	CDR3	DNA
TRBV3-1/TRBV3-2	TRBD1	-	14	TRBJ1-4	CASSRTGSREKLFF	TGTGCCAGCAGCCGGACAGGGAGTCGTGAAAAACTGTTTTTT
TRBV6-5	TRBD1	many	15	TRBJ1-4	CASSKRTGPAEKLFF	TGTGCCAGCAGTAAAAGGACAGGGCCCGCAGAAAAACTGTTTTTT
TRBV5-1	-	-	13	TRBJ2-1	CASSLSGYNEQFF	TGCGCCAGCAGCTTGTCAGGCTACAATGAGCAGTTCTTC
TRBV5-1	-	-	15	TRBJ1-1	CASRQGFPMNTEAFF	TGCGCCAGCAGGCAGGGATTCCCCATGAACACTGAAGCTTTCTTT
TRBV28	-	once	15	TRBJ1-6	CASSSSGGLGSPLHF	TGTGCCAGCAGTTCCTCGGGGGGGCTGGGTTCACCCCTCCACTTT
TRBV27	TRBD1	-	15	TRBJ2-5	CASSLTDRAQETQYF	TGTGCCAGCAGTTTAACGGACAGGGCGCAAGAGACCCAGTACTTC
TRBV19	TRBD1	-	13	TRBJ1-1	CASKGTGLTEAFF	TGTGCCAGTAAAGGGACAGGTTTGACTGAAGCTTTCTTT
TRBV14	-	-	19	TRBJ1-5	CASSQVGYRDTYSNQPQHF	TGTGCCAGCAGCCAAGTAGGATACAGGGATACTTATAGCAATCAGCCCCAGCATTTT
TRBV4-1	TRBD1	-	16	TRBJ2-6	CARAARGPRGANVLTF	TGCGCCAGAGCCGCCAGGGGGCCGCGTGGGGCCAACGTCCTGACTTTC
TRBV19	TRBD2	-	15	TRBJ2-1	CASSTSGGAVNEQFF	TGTGCCAGTAGTACTAGCGGGGGGGCGGTCAATGAGCAGTTCTTC